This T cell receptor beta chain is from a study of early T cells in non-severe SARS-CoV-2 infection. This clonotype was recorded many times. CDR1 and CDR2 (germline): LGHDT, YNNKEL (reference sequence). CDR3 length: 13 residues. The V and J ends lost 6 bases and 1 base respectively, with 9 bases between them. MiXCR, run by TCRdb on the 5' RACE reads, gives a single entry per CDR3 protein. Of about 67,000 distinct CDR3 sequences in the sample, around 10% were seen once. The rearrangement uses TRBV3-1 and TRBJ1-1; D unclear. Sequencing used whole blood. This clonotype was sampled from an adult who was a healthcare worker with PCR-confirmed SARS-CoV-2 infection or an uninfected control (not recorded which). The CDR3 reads CASSSRRNTEAFF. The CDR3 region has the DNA TGTGCCAGCAGTAGCAGAAGGAACACTGAAGCTTTCTTT.